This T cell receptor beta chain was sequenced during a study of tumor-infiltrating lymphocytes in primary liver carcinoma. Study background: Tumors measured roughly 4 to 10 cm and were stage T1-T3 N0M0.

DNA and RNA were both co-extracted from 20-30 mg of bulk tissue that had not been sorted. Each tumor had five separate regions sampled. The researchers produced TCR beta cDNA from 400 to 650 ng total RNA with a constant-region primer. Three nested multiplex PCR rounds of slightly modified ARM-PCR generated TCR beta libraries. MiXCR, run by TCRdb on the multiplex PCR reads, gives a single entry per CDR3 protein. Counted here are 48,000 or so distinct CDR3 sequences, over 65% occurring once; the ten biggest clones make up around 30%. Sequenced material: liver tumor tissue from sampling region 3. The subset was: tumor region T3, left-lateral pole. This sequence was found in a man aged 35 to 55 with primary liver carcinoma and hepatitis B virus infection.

The CDR3 spells CASGTGGFNQPQYF. Written as DNA, the CDR3 is TGTGCCAGCGGGACAGGGGGCTTTAATCAGCCCCAGTATTTT. The chain is built from TRBV6-5 and TRBJ1-5, with 12 bases fitting TRBD1. The J call may be faulty, since TRBJ2-3 better matches the DNA end. Germline V gives CDR1 MNHEY, CDR2 SVGAGI. The CDR3 spans 14 residues.